A selection of T cell receptor beta chains follows, all from one sample in a study of T cell repertoires in cytomegalovirus infection. TCRdb itself ran the reads through MiXCR, one entry per CDR3 protein. The sample shows about 240,000 distinct CDR3 sequences, around an eighth of them seen only once. The source material was PBMCs. These receptors came from a human donor in good health (CMV status not recorded). Some clones in this sample may be carry-over from other donors' samples. CDR3s include the opening cysteine and the closing phenylalanine or tryptophan. Fields, in order: D gene, CDR3 length, V gene, J gene, CDR3 protein. The D gene is left open where the match is weak.

d_call: TRBD1
cdr3_length: 14
v_call: TRBV6-2/TRBV6-3
j_call: TRBJ2-7
cdr3_aa: CASRQSRDRSEQYF

d_call: .
cdr3_length: 12
v_call: TRBV7-3
j_call: TRBJ2-1
cdr3_aa: CASSFGENEQFF

d_call: .
cdr3_length: 12
v_call: TRBV29-1
j_call: TRBJ1-2
cdr3_aa: CSVEPVTLGYTF

d_call: TRBD2
cdr3_length: 13
v_call: TRBV29-1
j_call: TRBJ2-7
cdr3_aa: CSVGLAGDGEQYF

d_call: .
cdr3_length: 16
v_call: TRBV4-3
j_call: TRBJ1-3
cdr3_aa: CASSQEIAEPGNTIYF

d_call: TRBD1
cdr3_length: 15
v_call: TRBV20-1
j_call: TRBJ2-6
cdr3_aa: CSAGTGHSGANVLTF

d_call: .
cdr3_length: 13
v_call: TRBV19
j_call: TRBJ1-4
cdr3_aa: CASSSDGDEKLFF

d_call: .
cdr3_length: 14
v_call: TRBV28
j_call: TRBJ1-5
cdr3_aa: CASSFGAGSQPQHF

d_call: TRBD1
cdr3_length: 13
v_call: TRBV7-3
j_call: TRBJ1-1
cdr3_aa: CASSQGAGTEAFF

d_call: .
cdr3_length: 13
v_call: TRBV25-1
j_call: TRBJ1-6
cdr3_aa: CASRAGRDSPLHF

d_call: .
cdr3_length: 15
v_call: TRBV5-1
j_call: TRBJ2-5
cdr3_aa: CASSLEWGGQETQYF

d_call: TRBD1
cdr3_length: 18
v_call: TRBV4-3
j_call: TRBJ2-7
cdr3_aa: CASSQDWGGTGESYEQYF

d_call: .
cdr3_length: 15
v_call: TRBV7-2
j_call: TRBJ1-2
cdr3_aa: CASSSTRDGNYGYTF

d_call: .
cdr3_length: 15
v_call: TRBV7-2
j_call: TRBJ2-7
cdr3_aa: CASSLRAQGNSEQYF

d_call: TRBD1
cdr3_length: 14
v_call: TRBV7-9
j_call: TRBJ2-4
cdr3_aa: CASSSTGAKNIQYF

d_call: .
cdr3_length: 14
v_call: TRBV14
j_call: TRBJ2-7
cdr3_aa: CASSEATLSYEQYF

d_call: TRBD1
cdr3_length: 16
v_call: TRBV19
j_call: TRBJ1-5
cdr3_aa: CASRETGTATNQPQHF

d_call: .
cdr3_length: 16
v_call: TRBV19
j_call: TRBJ1-1
cdr3_aa: CASSDVARSVYSEAFF

d_call: TRBD2
cdr3_length: 15
v_call: TRBV7-2
j_call: TRBJ2-4
cdr3_aa: CASSFQRGGKNIQYF

d_call: .
cdr3_length: 13
v_call: TRBV6-6
j_call: TRBJ1-6
cdr3_aa: CASKLRVGSPLHF

d_call: TRBD1
cdr3_length: 14
v_call: TRBV7-2
j_call: TRBJ2-1
cdr3_aa: CASSWDRGDNEQFF

d_call: TRBD2
cdr3_length: 17
v_call: TRBV6-2/TRBV6-3
j_call: TRBJ2-7
cdr3_aa: CASSYSWGTSMGNEQYF

d_call: TRBD2
cdr3_length: 16
v_call: TRBV6-6
j_call: TRBJ2-7
cdr3_aa: CASSRPTSGGPGEQYF

d_call: .
cdr3_length: 15
v_call: TRBV7-2
j_call: TRBJ2-5
cdr3_aa: CASSLPGAIKETQYF

d_call: .
cdr3_length: 14
v_call: TRBV28
j_call: TRBJ2-4
cdr3_aa: CASSTDRLRDIQYF

d_call: .
cdr3_length: 14
v_call: TRBV7-2
j_call: TRBJ2-7
cdr3_aa: CASSTSTAVHEQYF

d_call: .
cdr3_length: 16
v_call: TRBV7-2
j_call: TRBJ2-3
cdr3_aa: CASSLSGDTSTDTQYF

d_call: TRBD2
cdr3_length: 16
v_call: TRBV11-2
j_call: TRBJ2-7
cdr3_aa: CASSPSGRAGDYEQYF

d_call: .
cdr3_length: 14
v_call: TRBV7-4
j_call: TRBJ2-2
cdr3_aa: CASISGTSTGELFF

d_call: .
cdr3_length: 17
v_call: TRBV19
j_call: TRBJ1-1
cdr3_aa: CASNDRGKGGVGAEAFF